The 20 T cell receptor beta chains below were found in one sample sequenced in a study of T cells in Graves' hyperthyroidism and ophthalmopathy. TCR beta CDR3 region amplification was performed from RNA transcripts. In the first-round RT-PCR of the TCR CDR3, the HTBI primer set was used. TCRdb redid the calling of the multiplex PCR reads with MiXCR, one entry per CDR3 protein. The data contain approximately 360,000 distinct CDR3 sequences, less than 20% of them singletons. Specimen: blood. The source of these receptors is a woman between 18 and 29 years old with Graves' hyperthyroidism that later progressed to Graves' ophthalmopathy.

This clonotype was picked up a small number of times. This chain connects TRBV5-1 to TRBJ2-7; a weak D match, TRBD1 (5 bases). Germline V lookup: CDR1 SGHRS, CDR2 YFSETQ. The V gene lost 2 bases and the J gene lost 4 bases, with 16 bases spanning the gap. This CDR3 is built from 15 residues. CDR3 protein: CASSLQGTAGYEQYF. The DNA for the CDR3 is TGCGCCAGCAGCTTACAAGGAACGGCAGGGTACGAGCAGTACTTC.

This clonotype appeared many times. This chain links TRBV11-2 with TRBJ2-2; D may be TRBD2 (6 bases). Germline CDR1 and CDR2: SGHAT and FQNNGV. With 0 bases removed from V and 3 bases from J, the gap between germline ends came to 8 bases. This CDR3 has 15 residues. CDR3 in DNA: TGTGCCAGCAGCTTAGAAGTAGCGGACACCGGGGAGCTGTTTTTT. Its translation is CASSLEVADTGELFF.

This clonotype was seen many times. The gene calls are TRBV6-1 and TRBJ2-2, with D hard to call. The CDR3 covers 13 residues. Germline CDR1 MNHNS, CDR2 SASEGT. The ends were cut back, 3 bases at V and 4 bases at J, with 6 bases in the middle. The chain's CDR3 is CASSDDITGELFF. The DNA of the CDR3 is TGTGCCAGCAGTGATGACATCACCGGGGAGCTGTTTTTT.

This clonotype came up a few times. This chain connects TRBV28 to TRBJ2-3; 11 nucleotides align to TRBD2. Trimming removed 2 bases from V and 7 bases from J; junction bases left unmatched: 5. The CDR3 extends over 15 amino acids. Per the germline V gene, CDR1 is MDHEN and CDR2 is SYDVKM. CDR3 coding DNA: TGTGCCAGCAGTTTAGACCTAGCGGGAGGAAATACGCAGTATTTT. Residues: CASSLDLAGGNTQYF.

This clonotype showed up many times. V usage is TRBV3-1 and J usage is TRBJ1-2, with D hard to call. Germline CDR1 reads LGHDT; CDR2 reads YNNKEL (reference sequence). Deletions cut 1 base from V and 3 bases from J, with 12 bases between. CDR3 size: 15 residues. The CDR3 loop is CASSQGEEYYYGYTF. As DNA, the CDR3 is TGTGCCAGCAGCCAAGGAGAAGAGTATTACTATGGCTACACCTTC.

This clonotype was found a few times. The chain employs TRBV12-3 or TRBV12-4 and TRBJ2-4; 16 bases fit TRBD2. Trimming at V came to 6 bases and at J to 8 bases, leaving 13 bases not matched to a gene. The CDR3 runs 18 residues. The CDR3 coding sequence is TGTGCCAGCAGACAGGGACTAGCGGGAGGGCCAACGAGGGACATTCAGTACTTC. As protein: CASRQGLAGGPTRDIQYF.

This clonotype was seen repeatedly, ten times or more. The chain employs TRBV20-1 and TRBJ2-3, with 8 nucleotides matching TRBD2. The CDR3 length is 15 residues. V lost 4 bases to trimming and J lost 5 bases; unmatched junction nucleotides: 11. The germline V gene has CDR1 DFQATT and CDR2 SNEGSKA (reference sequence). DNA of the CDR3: TGCAGTGCTAAACGACTAGCGTGGAATCAAGATACGCAGTATTTT. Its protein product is CSAKRLAWNQDTQYF.

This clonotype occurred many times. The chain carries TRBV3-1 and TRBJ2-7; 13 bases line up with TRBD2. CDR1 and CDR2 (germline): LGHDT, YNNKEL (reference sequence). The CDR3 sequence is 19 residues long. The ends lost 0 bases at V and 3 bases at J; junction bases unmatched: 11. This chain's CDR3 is CASSQETGTSGNFLYEQYF. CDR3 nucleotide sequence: TGTGCCAGCAGCCAAGAGACCGGGACTAGCGGGAATTTTCTCTACGAGCAGTACTTC.

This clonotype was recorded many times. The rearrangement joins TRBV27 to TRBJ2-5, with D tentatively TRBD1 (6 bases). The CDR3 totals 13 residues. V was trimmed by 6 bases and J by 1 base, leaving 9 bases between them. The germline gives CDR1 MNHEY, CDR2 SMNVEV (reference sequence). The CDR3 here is CASRVQGQETQYF. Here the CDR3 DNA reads TGTGCCAGCAGGGTACAGGGCCAAGAGACCCAGTACTTC.

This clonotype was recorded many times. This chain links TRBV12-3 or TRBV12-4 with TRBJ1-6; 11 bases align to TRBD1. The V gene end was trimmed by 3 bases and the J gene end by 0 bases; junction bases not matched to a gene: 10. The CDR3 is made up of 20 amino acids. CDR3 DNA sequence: TGTGCCAGCAGTTTGCGGGACAGGGGGAACCGGAGCTCCTATAATTCACCCCTCCACTTT. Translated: CASSLRDRGNRSSYNSPLHF.

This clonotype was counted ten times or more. In DNA, the CDR3 is TGTGCCAGCAGCCACCCTAAGCATGGGACACCCTCCTACAATGAGCAGTTCTTC. Amino acid sequence: CASSHPKHGTPSYNEQFF. This chain links TRBV7-9 with TRBJ2-1; the D gene is possibly TRBD1 (6 bases). The CDR3 totals 18 residues. V lost 5 bases to trimming and J lost 0 bases, with 20 bases between them. Looked up from germline, CDR1 is SEHNR and CDR2 is FQNEAQ (reference sequence).

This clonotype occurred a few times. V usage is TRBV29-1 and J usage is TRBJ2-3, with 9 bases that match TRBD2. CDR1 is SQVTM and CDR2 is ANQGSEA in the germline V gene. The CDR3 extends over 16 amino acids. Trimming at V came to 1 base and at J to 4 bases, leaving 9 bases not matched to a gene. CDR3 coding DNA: TGCAGCGTTGAAGGAATTCGCGGGAGGGCATCAGATACGCAGTATTTT. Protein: CSVEGIRGRASDTQYF.

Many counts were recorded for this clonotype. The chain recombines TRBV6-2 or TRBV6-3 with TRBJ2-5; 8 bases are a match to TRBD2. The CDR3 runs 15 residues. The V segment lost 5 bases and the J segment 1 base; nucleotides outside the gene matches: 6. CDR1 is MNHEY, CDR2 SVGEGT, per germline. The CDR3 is CASSPRTSLQETQYF. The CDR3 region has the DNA TGTGCCAGCAGTCCCCGGACTAGCCTCCAAGAGACCCAGTACTTC.

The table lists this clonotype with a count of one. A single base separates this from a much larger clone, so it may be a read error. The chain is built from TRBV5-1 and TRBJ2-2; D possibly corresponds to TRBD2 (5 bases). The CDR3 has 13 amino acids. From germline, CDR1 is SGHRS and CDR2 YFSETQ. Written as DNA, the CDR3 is TGCGCCAGCAGCTTAGAAGCAGCCGGGGAGCTGTGTTTT. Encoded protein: CASSLEAAGELCF.

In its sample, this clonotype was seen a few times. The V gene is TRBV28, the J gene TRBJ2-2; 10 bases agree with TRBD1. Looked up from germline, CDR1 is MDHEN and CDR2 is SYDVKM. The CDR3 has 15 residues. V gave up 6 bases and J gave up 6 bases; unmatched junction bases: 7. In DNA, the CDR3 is TGTGCCAGCAGACCCGGGACAGGGGTTGCCGGGGAGCTGTTTTTT. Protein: CASRPGTGVAGELFF.

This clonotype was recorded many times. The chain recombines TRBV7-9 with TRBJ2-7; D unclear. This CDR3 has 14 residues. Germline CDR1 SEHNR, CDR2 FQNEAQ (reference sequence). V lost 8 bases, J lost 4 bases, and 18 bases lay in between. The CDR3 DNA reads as TGTGCCAGCTGCCCACGGACGTCAGCTTACGAGCAGTACTTC. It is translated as CASCPRTSAYEQYF.

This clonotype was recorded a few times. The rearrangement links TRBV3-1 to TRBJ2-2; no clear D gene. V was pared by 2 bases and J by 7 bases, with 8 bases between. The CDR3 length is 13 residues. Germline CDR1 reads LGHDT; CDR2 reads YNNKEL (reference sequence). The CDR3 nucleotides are TGTGCCAGCAGCCAACTTTTAGGCGGGGAGCTGTTTTTT. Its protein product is CASSQLLGGELFF.

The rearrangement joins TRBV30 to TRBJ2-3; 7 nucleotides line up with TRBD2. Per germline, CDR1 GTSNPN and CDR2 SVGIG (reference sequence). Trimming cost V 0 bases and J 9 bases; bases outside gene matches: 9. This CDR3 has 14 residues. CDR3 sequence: CAWSVMAGVDTQYF. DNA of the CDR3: TGTGCCTGGAGTGTAATGGCGGGAGTGGACACGCAGTATTTT.

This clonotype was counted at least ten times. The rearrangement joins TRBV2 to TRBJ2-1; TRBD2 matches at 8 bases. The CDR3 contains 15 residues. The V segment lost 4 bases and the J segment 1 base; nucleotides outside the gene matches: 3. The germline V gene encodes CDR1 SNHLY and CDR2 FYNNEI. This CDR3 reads CASSGAGGSYNEQFF. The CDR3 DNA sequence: TGTGCCAGCAGTGGGGCGGGAGGATCCTACAATGAGCAGTTCTTC. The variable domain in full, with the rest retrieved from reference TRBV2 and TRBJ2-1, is EPEVTQTPSHQVTQMGQEVILRCVPISNHLYFYWYRQILGQKVEFLVSFYNNEISEKSEIFDDQFSVERPDGSNFTLKIRSTKLEDSAMYFCASSGAGGSYNEQFFGPGTRLTVL.

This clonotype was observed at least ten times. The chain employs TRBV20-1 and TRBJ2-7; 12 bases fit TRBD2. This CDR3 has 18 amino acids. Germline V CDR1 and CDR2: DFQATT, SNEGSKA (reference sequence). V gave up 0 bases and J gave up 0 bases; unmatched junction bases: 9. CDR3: CSARDPRTSGTDSYEQYF. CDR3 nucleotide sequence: TGCAGTGCTAGAGATCCCCGGACTAGCGGGACCGACTCCTACGAGCAGTACTTC.